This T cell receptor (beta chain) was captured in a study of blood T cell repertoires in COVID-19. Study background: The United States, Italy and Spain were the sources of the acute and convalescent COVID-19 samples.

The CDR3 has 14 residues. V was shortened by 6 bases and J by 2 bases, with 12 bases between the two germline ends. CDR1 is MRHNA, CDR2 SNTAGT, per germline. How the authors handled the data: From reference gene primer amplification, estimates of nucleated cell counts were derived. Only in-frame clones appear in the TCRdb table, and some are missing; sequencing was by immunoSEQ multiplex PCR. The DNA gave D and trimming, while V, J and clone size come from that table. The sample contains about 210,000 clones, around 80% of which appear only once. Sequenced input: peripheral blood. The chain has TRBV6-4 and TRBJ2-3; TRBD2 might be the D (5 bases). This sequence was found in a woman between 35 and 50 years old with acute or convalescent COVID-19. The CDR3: CASSPTTITDTQYF. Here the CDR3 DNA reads TGTGCCAGCAGCCCGACTACAATCACAGATACGCAGTATTTT.